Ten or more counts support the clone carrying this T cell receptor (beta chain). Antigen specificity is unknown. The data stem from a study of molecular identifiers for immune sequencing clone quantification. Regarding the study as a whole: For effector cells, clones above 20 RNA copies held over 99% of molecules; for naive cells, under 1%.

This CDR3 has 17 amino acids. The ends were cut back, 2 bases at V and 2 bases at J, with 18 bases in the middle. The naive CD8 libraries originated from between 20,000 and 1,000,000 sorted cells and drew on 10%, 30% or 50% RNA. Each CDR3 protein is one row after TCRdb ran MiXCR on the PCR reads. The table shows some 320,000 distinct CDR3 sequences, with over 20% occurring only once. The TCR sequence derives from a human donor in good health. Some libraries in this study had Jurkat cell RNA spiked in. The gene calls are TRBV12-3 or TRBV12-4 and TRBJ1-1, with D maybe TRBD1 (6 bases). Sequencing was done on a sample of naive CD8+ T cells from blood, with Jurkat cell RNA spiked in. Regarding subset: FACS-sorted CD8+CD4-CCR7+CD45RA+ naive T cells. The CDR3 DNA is TGTGCCAGCAGTTTACCGCCCTTGGGACAAAGAAACACTGAAGCTTTCTTT. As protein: CASSLPPLGQRNTEAFF.